This T cell receptor beta chain was captured by sequencing in a study of blood T cell repertoires in COVID-19. Individuals drawn from about two dozen US areas were roughly 18 to 89 years old. The V gene end was trimmed by 2 bases and the J gene end by 7 bases; junction bases not matched to a gene: 7. CDR1 and CDR2 from the germline V gene are SGHTA and FQGTGA. CDR3 length: 15 amino acids. Produced via immunoSEQ multiplex PCR; TCRdb's table is partial and in-frame only. The sample has some 130,000 clones; roughly three quarters are singletons. The specimen sequenced was PBMCs or T cells enriched from blood (not recorded which). The sequence was collected from a woman aged 45-60 years who had recovered from COVID-19. The rearrangement joins TRBV7-3 to TRBJ2-1; 8 positions agree with TRBD2. CDR3 protein: CASSLSPGGPNEQFF. For the CDR3, the DNA is TGTGCCAGCAGCTTATCCCCGGGGGGGCCGAATGAGCAGTTCTTC.